This T cell receptor beta chain was recovered during a study of radiation and T cells in renal cell carcinoma. Generated by immunoSEQ multiplex PCR, the TCRdb table keeps only in-frame clones and is missing some. The sample has approximately 29,000 clones; around 85% are singletons. With 0 bases removed from V and 7 bases from J, the gap between germline ends came to 9 bases. Germline loops: CDR1 SGHVS, CDR2 FNYEAQ. There are 14 residues in the CDR3. Stated time point: blood 4 weeks post-SBRT, at nephrectomy. Treatment of the sample: 15 Gy SBRT to primary tumor, nephrectomy 4 weeks later. Nephrectomy followed 15 Gy stereotactic body radiation by 4 weeks. After SBRT, blood was collected at 2 and 4 weeks, plus baseline.

The sequencing used blood, collected from a patient whose treatment included radiotherapy and nephrectomy. The chain couples TRBV7-6 to TRBJ2-2; D remains unclear. The sequence came from a man between 60 and 70 years old with renal cell carcinoma. The CDR3 nucleotides read TGTGCCAGCAGCTTAGCGCTGGGTATCGGGGAGCTGTTTTTT. Amino acids: CASSLALGIGELFF.